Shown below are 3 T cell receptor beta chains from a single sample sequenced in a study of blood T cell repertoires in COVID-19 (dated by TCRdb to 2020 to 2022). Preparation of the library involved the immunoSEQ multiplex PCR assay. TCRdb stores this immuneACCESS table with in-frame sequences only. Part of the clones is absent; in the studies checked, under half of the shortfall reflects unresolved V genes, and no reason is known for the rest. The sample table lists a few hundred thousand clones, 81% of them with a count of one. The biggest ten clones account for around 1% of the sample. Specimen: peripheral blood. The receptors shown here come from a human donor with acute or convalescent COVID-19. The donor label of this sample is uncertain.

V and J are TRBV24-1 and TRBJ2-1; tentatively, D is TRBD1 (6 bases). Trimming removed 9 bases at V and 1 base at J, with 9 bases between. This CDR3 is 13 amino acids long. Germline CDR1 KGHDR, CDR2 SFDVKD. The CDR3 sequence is CATGTSSYNEQFF. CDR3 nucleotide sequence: TGTGCCACCGGGACATCTTCCTACAATGAGCAGTTCTTC.

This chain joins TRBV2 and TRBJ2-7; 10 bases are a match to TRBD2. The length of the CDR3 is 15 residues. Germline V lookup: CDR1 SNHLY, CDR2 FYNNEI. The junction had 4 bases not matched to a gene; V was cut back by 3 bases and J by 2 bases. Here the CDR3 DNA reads TGTGCCAGCAGTGAGTCTCTAGCGGGAGCCTACGAGCAGTACTTC. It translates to CASSESLAGAYEQYF.

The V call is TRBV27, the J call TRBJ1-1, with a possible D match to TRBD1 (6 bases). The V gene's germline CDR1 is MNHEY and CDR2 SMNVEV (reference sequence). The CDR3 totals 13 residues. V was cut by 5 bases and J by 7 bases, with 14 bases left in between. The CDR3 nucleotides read TGTGCCAGCAGTATGTGGACAGAGAGTGAAGCTTTCTTT. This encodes CASSMWTESEAFF.